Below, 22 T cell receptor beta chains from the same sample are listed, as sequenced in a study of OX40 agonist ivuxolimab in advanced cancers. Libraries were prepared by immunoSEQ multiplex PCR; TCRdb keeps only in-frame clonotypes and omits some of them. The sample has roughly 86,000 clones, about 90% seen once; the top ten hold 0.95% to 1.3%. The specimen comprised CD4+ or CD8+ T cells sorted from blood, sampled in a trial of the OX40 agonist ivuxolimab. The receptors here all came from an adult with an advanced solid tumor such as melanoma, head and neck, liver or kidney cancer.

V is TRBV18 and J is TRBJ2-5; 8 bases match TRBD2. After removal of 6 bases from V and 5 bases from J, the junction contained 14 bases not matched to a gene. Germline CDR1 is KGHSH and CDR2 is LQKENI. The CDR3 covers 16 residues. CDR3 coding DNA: TGTGCCAGCTCGCCTTACTTTGCGGGGGGCGCGGAGACCCAGTACTTC. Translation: CASSPYFAGGAETQYF.

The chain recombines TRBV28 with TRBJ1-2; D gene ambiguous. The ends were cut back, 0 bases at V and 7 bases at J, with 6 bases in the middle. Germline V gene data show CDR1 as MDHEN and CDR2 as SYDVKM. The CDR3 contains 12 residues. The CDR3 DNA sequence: TGTGCCAGCAGTTTATGGGGATCTGGCTACACCTTC. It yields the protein CASSLWGSGYTF.

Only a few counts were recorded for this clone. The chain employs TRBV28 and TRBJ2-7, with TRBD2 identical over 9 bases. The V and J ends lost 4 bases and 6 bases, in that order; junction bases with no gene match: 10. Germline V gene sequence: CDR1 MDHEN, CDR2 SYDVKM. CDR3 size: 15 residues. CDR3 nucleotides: TGTGCCAGCAGTTCCTCCGGGACTAGCACCCCCGAGCAGTACTTC. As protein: CASSSSGTSTPEQYF. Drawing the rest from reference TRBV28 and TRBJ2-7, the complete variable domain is DVKVTQSSRYLVKRTGEKVFLECVQDMDHENMFWYRQDPGLGLRLIYFSYDVKMKEKGDIPEGYSVSREKKERFSLILESASTNQTSMYLCASSSSGTSTPEQYFGPGTRLTVT.

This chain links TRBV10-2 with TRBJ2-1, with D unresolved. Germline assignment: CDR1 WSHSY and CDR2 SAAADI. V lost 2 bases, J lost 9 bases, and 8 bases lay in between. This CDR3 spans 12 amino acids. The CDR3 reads CASSERPSEQFF. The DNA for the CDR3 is TGCGCCAGCAGTGAGCGCCCTTCTGAGCAGTTCTTC.

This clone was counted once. CDR3 residues: CAWSRSGLEQYF. In DNA form, the CDR3 reads TGTGCCTGGAGTCGCAGTGGTTTGGAGCAGTACTTC. The V gene is TRBV30, the J gene TRBJ2-7; D gene unclear. The CDR3 spans 12 residues. Germline V gives CDR1 GTSNPN, CDR2 SVGIG (reference sequence). Between the trimmed V and J ends, which lost 2 bases and 7 bases, there was a span of 12 bases.

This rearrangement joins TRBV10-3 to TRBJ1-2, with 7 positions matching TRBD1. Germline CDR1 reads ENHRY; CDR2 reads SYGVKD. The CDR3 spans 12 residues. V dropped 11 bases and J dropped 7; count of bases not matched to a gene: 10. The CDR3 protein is CAASTGSTGYTF. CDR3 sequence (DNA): TGTGCCGCCTCGACAGGGTCCACTGGCTACACCTTC.

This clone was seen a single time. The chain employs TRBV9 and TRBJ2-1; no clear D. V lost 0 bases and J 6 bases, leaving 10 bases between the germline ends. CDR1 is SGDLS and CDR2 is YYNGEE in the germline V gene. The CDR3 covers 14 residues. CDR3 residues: CASSVEGRTNEQFF. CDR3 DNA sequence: TGTGCCAGCAGCGTAGAAGGACGGACCAATGAGCAGTTCTTC.

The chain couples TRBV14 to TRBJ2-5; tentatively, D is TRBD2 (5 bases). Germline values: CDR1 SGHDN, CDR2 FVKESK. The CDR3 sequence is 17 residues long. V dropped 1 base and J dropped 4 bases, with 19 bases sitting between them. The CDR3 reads CASSQVFGYRGRETQYF. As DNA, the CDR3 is TGTGCCAGCAGCCAAGTATTCGGATATCGAGGGAGAGAGACCCAGTACTTC.

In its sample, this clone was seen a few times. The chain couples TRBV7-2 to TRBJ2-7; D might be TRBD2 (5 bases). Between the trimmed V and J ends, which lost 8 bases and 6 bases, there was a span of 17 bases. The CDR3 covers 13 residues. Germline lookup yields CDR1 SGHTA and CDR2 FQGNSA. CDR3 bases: TGTGCCAGCGAGAATTACGGGATTCCCGAGCAGTACTTC. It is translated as CASENYGIPEQYF.

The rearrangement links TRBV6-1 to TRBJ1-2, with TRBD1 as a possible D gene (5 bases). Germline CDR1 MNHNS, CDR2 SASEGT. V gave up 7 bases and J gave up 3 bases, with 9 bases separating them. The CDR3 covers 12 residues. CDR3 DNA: TGTGCCAGCAAGGAGACAGACTATGGCTACACCTTC. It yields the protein CASKETDYGYTF.

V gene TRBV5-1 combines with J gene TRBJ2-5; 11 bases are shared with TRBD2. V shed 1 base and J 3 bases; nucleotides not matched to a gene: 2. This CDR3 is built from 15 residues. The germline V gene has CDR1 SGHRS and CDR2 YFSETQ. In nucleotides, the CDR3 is TGCGCCAGCAGCTTGACTAGCGGGAGAAAAGAGACCCAGTACTTC. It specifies CASSLTSGRKETQYF.

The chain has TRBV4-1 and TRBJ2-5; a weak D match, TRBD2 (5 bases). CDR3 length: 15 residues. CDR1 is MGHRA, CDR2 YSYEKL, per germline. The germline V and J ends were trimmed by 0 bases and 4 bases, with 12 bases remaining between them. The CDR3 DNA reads TGCGCCAGCAGCCAAGACAGGATAGAGGGAGAGACCCAGTACTTC. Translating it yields CASSQDRIEGETQYF.

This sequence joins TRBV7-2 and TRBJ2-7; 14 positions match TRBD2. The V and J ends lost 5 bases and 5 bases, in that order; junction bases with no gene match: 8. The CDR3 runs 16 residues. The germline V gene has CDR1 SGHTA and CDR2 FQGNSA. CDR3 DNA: TGTGCCAGCAGCCCACGGGGACTAGCGGGAGACCACGAGCAGTACTTC. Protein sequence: CASSPRGLAGDHEQYF.

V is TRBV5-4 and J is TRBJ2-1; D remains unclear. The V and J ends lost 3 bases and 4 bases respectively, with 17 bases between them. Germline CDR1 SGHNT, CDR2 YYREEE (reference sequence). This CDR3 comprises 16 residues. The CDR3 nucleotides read TGTGCCAGCAGCTCCGAAGGTTCAGCTAGTTACAATGAGCAGTTCTTC. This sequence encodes CASSSEGSASYNEQFF.

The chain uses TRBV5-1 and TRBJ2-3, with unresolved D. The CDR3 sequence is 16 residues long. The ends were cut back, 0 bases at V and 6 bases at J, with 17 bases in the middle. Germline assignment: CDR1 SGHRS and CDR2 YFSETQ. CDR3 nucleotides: TGCGCCAGCAGCTTGGGTGCCCGGCTCGTAGGCGATACGCAGTATTTT. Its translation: CASSLGARLVGDTQYF.

Here the CDR3 DNA reads TGCGCCAGCAGCCGGGACAGGGGGAACAGCGAGCAGTACTTC. It is translated as CASSRDRGNSEQYF. This chain uses TRBV5-1 with TRBJ2-7, with 11 nucleotides matching TRBD1. V lost 4 bases and J lost 6; bases outside the gene matches: 6. Germline V gene data show CDR1 as SGHRS and CDR2 as YFSETQ. The CDR3 runs to 14 residues.

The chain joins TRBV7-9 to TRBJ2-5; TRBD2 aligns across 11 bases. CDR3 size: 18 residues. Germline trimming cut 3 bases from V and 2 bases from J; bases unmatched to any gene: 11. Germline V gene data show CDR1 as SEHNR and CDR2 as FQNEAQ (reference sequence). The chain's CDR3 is CASSLKSSGRALQETQYF. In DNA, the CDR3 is TGTGCCAGCAGCTTGAAGAGTAGCGGGAGGGCCCTTCAAGAGACCCAGTACTTC.

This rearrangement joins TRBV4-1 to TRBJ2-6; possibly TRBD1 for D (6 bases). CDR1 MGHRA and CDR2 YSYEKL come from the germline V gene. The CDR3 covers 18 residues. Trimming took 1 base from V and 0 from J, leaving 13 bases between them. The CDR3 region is CASSQASGQPSGANVLTF. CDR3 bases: TGCGCCAGCAGCCAAGCGTCCGGACAGCCCTCTGGGGCCAACGTCCTGACTTTC.

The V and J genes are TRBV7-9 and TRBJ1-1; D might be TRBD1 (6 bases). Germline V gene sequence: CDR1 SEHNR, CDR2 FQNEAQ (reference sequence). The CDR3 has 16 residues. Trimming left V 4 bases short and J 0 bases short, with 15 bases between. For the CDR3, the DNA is TGTGCCAGCAGCTCACAGGGTAGGCCTATGAACACTGAAGCTTTCTTT. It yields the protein CASSSQGRPMNTEAFF.

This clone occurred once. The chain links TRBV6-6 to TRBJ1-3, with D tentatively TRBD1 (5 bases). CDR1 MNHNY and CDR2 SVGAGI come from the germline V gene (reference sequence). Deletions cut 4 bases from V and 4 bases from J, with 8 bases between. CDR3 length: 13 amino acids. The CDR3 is CASSLTDGNTIYF. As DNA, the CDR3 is TGTGCCAGCAGTTTGACAGACGGAAACACCATATATTTT.

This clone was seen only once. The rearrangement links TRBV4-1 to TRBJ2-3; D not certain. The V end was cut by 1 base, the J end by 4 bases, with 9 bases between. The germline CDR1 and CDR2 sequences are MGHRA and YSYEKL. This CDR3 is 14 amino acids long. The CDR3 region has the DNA TGCGCCAGCAGCCAAGTCGGGCTGTCAGATACGCAGTATTTT. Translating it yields CASSQVGLSDTQYF.

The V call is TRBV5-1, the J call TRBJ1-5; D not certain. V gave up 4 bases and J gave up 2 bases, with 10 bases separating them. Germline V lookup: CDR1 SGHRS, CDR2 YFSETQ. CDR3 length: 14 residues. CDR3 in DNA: TGCGCCAGCAGCCCTCGGGGTGGCAATCAGCCCCAGCATTTT. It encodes CASSPRGGNQPQHF.